The present T cell receptor (beta chain) was sequenced within a study of cytomegalovirus exposure and HLA in healthy donors. Study-level points and caveats: Three chains linked to CMV were shown in vitro to be specific for CMV antigens. Rarity held for most TCR sequences, but there were some public TCRs that occurred in many donors. The classifier reportedly diagnosed cytomegalovirus status with high specificity and sensitivity.

The CDR3 runs 16 residues. Germline CDR1 and CDR2: MDHEN and SYDVKM. Trimming took off 6 bases at V and 6 bases at J, with 21 bases between the two ends. Assay: immunoSEQ multiplex PCR; the TCRdb copy retains only in-frame clones and omits some. The sample lists 280,000 or so clones, roughly 90% occurring once. Note on this clone: Its antigen remains unidentified.

Separate from the approximately 720-subject first cohort was the approximately 120-subject validation cohort, to which the donors belonged. The TCR was taken from a woman aged 18-29 years in good health and CMV-seronegative. This chain connects TRBV28 to TRBJ2-1, with TRBD2 as a possible D gene (6 bases). The sample consisted of PBMCs. The CDR3 spells CASSPTQRRGVNEQFF. The CDR3 DNA reads as TGTGCCAGCAGCCCAACACAGAGGAGGGGTGTCAATGAGCAGTTCTTC.